This entry lists 12 T cell receptor beta chains sequenced from one sample in a study of metastatic and nonmetastatic thyroid tumors. Each patient went into thyroid surgery without having received any treatment. TCRdb re-clonotyped the PCR reads through MiXCR. The sample records about 40,000 clones, 9.5% to 12% being singletons. Specimen: blood. Receptors originate from a female donor with papillary thyroid cancer or a benign thyroid nodule (not recorded which). Some clones in this sample may be carry-over from other donors' samples.

The chain carries TRBV7-3 and TRBJ2-7; D is uncertain. Germline assignment: CDR1 SGHTA and CDR2 FQGTGA. This CDR3 has 16 amino acids. Deletions cut 1 base from V and 0 bases from J, with 13 bases between. Here the CDR3 DNA reads TGTGCCAGCAGCTTAATGGTGGGCTCAAGCTCCTACGAGCAGTACTTC. Residues: CASSLMVGSSSYEQYF.

A remark on this clone: Other DNA sequences in the sample encode the same CDR3. V is TRBV12-5 and J is TRBJ2-5; D is perhaps TRBD1 or TRBD2 (6 bases each). There are 14 residues in the CDR3. The germline V gene encodes CDR1 LGHNT and CDR2 FRNRAP. The CDR3 coding sequence is TGTGCGGGGCTCGGGGGCCGTGACCAAGAGACCCAGTACTTC. This gives the protein CAGLGGRDQETQYF.

The table lists this clone with many counts. V and J are TRBV28 and TRBJ2-7; TRBD2 matches 11 bases. The CDR3 is 14 residues long. The ends lost 5 bases at V and 5 bases at J; junction bases unmatched: 5. Looked up from germline, CDR1 is MDHEN and CDR2 is SYDVKM. For the CDR3, the DNA is TGTGCCAGCAGTAAACTAGCGGGAGCCCACGAGCAGTACTTC. Its translation is CASSKLAGAHEQYF.

This clone was detected many times. The rearrangement joins TRBV4-1 to TRBJ2-4; D may be TRBD2 (5 bases). Trimming stripped 3 bases from V and 0 bases from J, with 12 bases between. The CDR3 is 16 amino acids. Germline V gene lookup returns CDR1 MGHRA and CDR2 YSYEKL. CDR3 sequence reads: CASSQLPGIAKNIQYF. The CDR3, as DNA: TGCGCCAGCAGCCAGTTACCGGGAATAGCCAAAAACATTCAGTACTTC.

The sample holds many counts of this clone. This chain uses TRBV3-2 with TRBJ2-1; the table's D call, TRBD2, has no DNA check behind it. TRBV3-2 is a documented pseudogene. The CDR3 length is 16 residues. For the CDR3, the DNA is TGTGCCAGCAGCCCCCTGGATAGCGGGAATGGGAGGGAGCAGTTCTTC. This sequence encodes CASSPLDSGNGREQFF.

This clone was counted many times. The rearrangement links TRBV11-3 to TRBJ2-5; D perhaps matches TRBD1 (6 bases). Germline V CDR1 and CDR2: SGHNT, YENEEA. Trimming took off 0 bases at V and 4 bases at J, with 18 bases between the two ends. The CDR3 runs to 17 residues. This CDR3 reads CASSLDLGRGLIETQYF. CDR3 bases: TGTGCCAGCAGCTTAGATTTGGGCAGGGGTCTTATAGAGACCCAGTACTTC.

This clone came up many times. This chain uses TRBV7-6 with TRBJ2-3, with 11 bases identical to TRBD2. The ends lost 2 bases at V and 2 bases at J; junction bases unmatched: 12. CDR3 length: 19 amino acids. Germline assignment: CDR1 SGHVS and CDR2 FNYEAQ. The CDR3 bases are TGTGCCAGCAGCTTAATGCTAGCGGGAGGATCCCCTGCCACAGATACGCAGTATTTT. Its protein is CASSLMLAGGSPATDTQYF.

This clone was recorded many times. The chain recombines TRBV6-1 with TRBJ2-5, with D possibly TRBD2 on 6 matching bases. The CDR3 has 13 amino acids. The V gene's germline CDR1 is MNHNS and CDR2 SASEGT. V lost 6 bases and J 5 bases, leaving 13 bases between the germline ends. The CDR3 region is CASSAAGRETQYF. Here the CDR3 DNA reads TGTGCCAGCAGCGCCGCAGGGAGGGAGACCCAGTACTTC.

Many counts were recorded for this clone. CDR3 sequence reads: CASSWLGQSSYNEQFF. The CDR3 DNA reads as TGCGCCAGCAGCTGGCTAGGACAGAGCTCCTACAATGAGCAGTTCTTC. V gene TRBV5-1 combines with J gene TRBJ2-1, with D perhaps matching TRBD1 (6 bases). The V gene's germline CDR1 is SGHRS and CDR2 YFSETQ. The length of the CDR3 is 16 residues. Trimming left V 3 bases short and J 0 bases short, with 13 bases between.

This clone has just one count. The chain carries TRBV7-8 and TRBJ1-5, with 9 bases matching TRBD1. Trimming cost V 1 base and J 7 bases; bases outside gene matches: 8. In germline, CDR1 is SGHVS, CDR2 FQNEAQ. The CDR3 has 16 amino acids. The CDR3 nucleotides are TGTGCCAGCAGCTTAGATGGGACAGGGACGGGGCAGCCCCAGCATTTT. Translated, it gives CASSLDGTGTGQPQHF.

Of note for this clone: At one of its ends the junction is not consistent with the germline gene, which may arise from a read error. This chain joins TRBV6-1 and TRBJ1-2; D may be TRBD1 (6 bases). Germline loops: CDR1 MNHNS, CDR2 SASEGT. This CDR3 contains 14 residues. The CDR3 region is CASSRGARNYVYTF. CDR3 nucleotide sequence: TGTGCCAGCAGTCGGGGGGCGCGTAACTATGTCTACACCTTC.

This clone has at least ten counts. This chain uses TRBV7-9 with TRBJ1-1, with D unresolved. There are 14 residues in the CDR3. The V end lost 2 bases, the J end lost 0 bases, and 7 bases lay between the germline ends. Germline V gene sequence: CDR1 SEHNR, CDR2 FQNEAQ (reference sequence). The CDR3 DNA follows: TGTGCCAGCAGCTTAACCGGTATGAACACTGAAGCTTTCTTT. Translating it yields CASSLTGMNTEAFF. Supplemented by reference TRBV7-9 and TRBJ1-1, the full variable domain reads DTGVSQNPRHKITKRGQNVTFRCDPISEHNRLYWYRQTLGQGPEFLTYFQNEAQLEKSRLLSDRFSAERPKGSFSTLEIQRTEQGDSAMYLCASSLTGMNTEAFFGQGTRLTVV.